This T cell receptor (beta chain) was captured by sequencing in a study of blood T cell repertoires in COVID-19. Study details: Whether acute or convalescent, the COVID-19 samples came from the United States, Italy and Spain. From T cells, B-cell-depleted T cells, or PBMCs came the material, which was cDNA or gDNA.

Original processing notes: Reference gene primers were amplified, and this amplification served to estimate nucleated cell counts. TCRdb's table, derived via immunoSEQ multiplex PCR, lists solely in-frame clones and lacks some. That table gives V, J and clone size, and the DNA gave D and trimming. Of about 330,000 clones listed, roughly 89% are singletons. What was sequenced was peripheral blood. The sequence came from a man younger than 40 with COVID-19, enrolled during active disease.

DNA of the CDR3: TGTGCCAGTAGCCGCGGACTAGCGGGGGCCGTCTACTCCTACGAGCAGTACTTC. Translated, it gives CASSRGLAGAVYSYEQYF. This sequence joins TRBV19 and TRBJ2-7; TRBD2 matches at 13 bases. Germline CDR1 and CDR2: LNHDA and SQIVND (reference sequence). This CDR3 region has 18 residues. V shed 6 bases and J 0 bases; nucleotides not matched to a gene: 11.